These 13 T cell receptor beta chains were sequenced from one sample in a study of blood T cells in healthy people across ages. A sample-barcoded 5' primer and a J-beta primer mix were used in a second PCR of roughly 6 to 11 cycles. Using its own MiXCR run on the 5' RACE reads, TCRdb lists one record per CDR3 protein. The data contain about 930,000 distinct CDR3 sequences, 25% to 30% of them singletons. A further study also used this sample, focusing on T cells of mothers and their children.

Material for sequencing was blood. Receptor source: a middle-aged woman in good health.

In the case of this clonotype: A read error may produce the germline difference seen at one junction end. This chain joins TRBV4-3 and TRBJ2-6, with D hard to call. Germline values: CDR1 LGHNA, CDR2 YSLEER. CDR3 length equals 16 residues. CDR3 region: CVSSQGGRSGANVLTF. In DNA, the CDR3 is TGCGTCAGCAGCCAAGGTGGGCGGTCCGGGGCCAACGTCCTGACTTTC.

V is TRBV25-1 and J is TRBJ2-6; D is possibly TRBD1 (7 bases). The V gene's germline CDR1 is MGHDK and CDR2 SYGVNS. Trimming took off 11 bases at V and 1 base at J, with 18 bases between the two ends. The CDR3 spans 16 residues. CDR3 nucleotides: TGTGCCTCGCAGGGGGGTCTGGCATCTGGGGCCAACGTCCTGACTTTC. Protein sequence: CASQGGLASGANVLTF.

V usage is TRBV3-1 and J usage is TRBJ1-5; the D is unclear. This CDR3 is built from 14 residues. V lost 4 bases and J 0 bases, leaving 7 bases between the germline ends. Germline CDR1 is LGHDT and CDR2 is YNNKEL (reference sequence). This chain's CDR3 is CASSPELSNQPQHF. DNA of the CDR3: TGTGCCAGCAGCCCGGAACTTAGCAATCAGCCCCAGCATTTT.

This clonotype was counted a single time. A read error may explain this, as a much larger clone is one base away. The chain joins TRBV7-3 to TRBJ2-7; 12 bases align to TRBD2. The V gene's germline CDR1 is SGHTA and CDR2 FQGTGA. The CDR3 length is 15 residues. The DNA of the CDR3 is TGTGCCAGCAGCCTTACTAGCGGGGGGCGCTACAAGCAGTACTTC. It yields the protein CASSLTSGGRYKQYF.

Notes on this clonotype: This could be a read error, since a much larger clone is one nucleotide away. V is TRBV7-9 and J is TRBJ2-4; TRBD2 is a possible D gene (6 bases). CDR3 length: 17 amino acids. Germline CDR1 and CDR2: SEHNR and FQNEAQ (reference sequence). V was trimmed by 1 base and J by 0 bases, leaving 13 bases between them. The CDR3 bases are TGTGCCAGCAGCTTAGGAGTGGCGGGGATAGCCAAAAACATTCAGTACTTC. This gives the protein CASSLGVAGIAKNIQYF. The full variable domain, its missing parts supplied by reference TRBV7-9 and TRBJ2-4, is DTGVSQNPRHKITKRGQNVTFRCDPISEHNRLYWYRQTLGQGPEFLTYFQNEAQLEKSRLLSDRFSAERPKGSFSTLEIQRTEQGDSAMYLCASSLGVAGIAKNIQYFGAGTRLSVL.

The chain has TRBV6-5 and TRBJ2-1; 16 positions agree with TRBD2. CDR3 length: 15 amino acids. Trimming at V came to 7 bases and at J to 7 bases, leaving 4 bases not matched to a gene. Germline CDR1 and CDR2: MNHEY and SVGAGI. CDR3 in DNA: TGTGCCAGCACCCCGGGACTAGCGGGGGGGAATGAGCAGTTCTTC. This sequence encodes CASTPGLAGGNEQFF.

This rearrangement joins TRBV20-1 to TRBJ2-1; 7 nucleotides agree with TRBD2. The germline V gene has CDR1 DFQATT and CDR2 SNEGSKA (reference sequence). The CDR3 covers 15 residues. V gave up 1 base and J gave up 10 bases; unmatched junction bases: 13. The CDR3 sequence is CSARGRGRDKSEQFF. The CDR3 DNA follows: TGCAGTGCTAGAGGTCGGGGGAGGGATAAATCGGAGCAGTTCTTC.

In its sample, this clonotype was seen many times. J is TRBJ2-1 and V is TRBV7-9; 9 positions match TRBD2. The length of the CDR3 is 17 residues. Germline lookup yields CDR1 SEHNR and CDR2 FQNEAQ (reference sequence). V lost 1 base, J lost 1 base, and 5 bases stayed unmatched. The CDR3 loop reads CASSLVRGGPSYNEQFF. CDR3 bases: TGTGCCAGCAGCTTAGTGCGGGGGGGCCCTTCCTACAATGAGCAGTTCTTC.

This chain connects TRBV20-1 to TRBJ1-5, with a weak D call TRBD1 (5 bases). Trimming left V 5 bases short and J 6 bases short, with 11 bases between. Looked up from germline, CDR1 is DFQATT and CDR2 is SNEGSKA (reference sequence). There are 12 residues in the CDR3. The DNA of the CDR3 is TGCAGTGCTCTAGTCGGGGGTCAGCCCCAGCATTTT. This translates into CSALVGGQPQHF.

This clonotype appeared a few times. This chain joins TRBV27 and TRBJ1-5; D ambiguous. This CDR3 is built from 14 residues. The germline V gene encodes CDR1 MNHEY and CDR2 SMNVEV (reference sequence). The germline V and J ends were trimmed by 6 bases and 2 bases, with 11 bases remaining between them. The DNA for the CDR3 is TGTGCCAGCAGCCCACAGCACCGCAATCAGCCCCAGCATTTT. Its translation: CASSPQHRNQPQHF.

This chain links TRBV3-1 with TRBJ2-4, with D perhaps TRBD1 (5 bases). V was cut by 1 base and J by 10 bases, with 5 bases left in between. Germline loops: CDR1 LGHDT, CDR2 YNNKEL (reference sequence). The CDR3 is 11 amino acids. In DNA form, the CDR3 reads TGTGCCAGCAGCCAAGCAGGGATTCAGTACTTC. Translating gives CASSQAGIQYF.

This clonotype was seen repeatedly, ten times or more. The chain carries TRBV4-1 and TRBJ2-3; D is unclear. Germline CDR1 is MGHRA and CDR2 is YSYEKL. The CDR3 runs 17 residues. The V gene lost 2 bases and the J gene lost 2 bases, with 17 bases spanning the gap. The CDR3 sequence: CASSQSATPKTTDTQYF. CDR3 DNA: TGCGCCAGCAGCCAATCAGCGACCCCGAAAACCACAGATACGCAGTATTTT.

This clonotype was seen only once. The genes are TRBV20-1 and TRBJ2-1, with 8 bases lining up with TRBD1. Trimming took 6 bases from V and 0 from J; bases not matched to a gene: 4. CDR1 and CDR2 from the germline V gene are DFQATT and SNEGSKA (reference sequence). This CDR3 has 14 amino acids. CDR3 in DNA: TGCAGTGCCTACGACAGGGGCTCCTACAATGAGCAGTTCTTC. Residues: CSAYDRGSYNEQFF.